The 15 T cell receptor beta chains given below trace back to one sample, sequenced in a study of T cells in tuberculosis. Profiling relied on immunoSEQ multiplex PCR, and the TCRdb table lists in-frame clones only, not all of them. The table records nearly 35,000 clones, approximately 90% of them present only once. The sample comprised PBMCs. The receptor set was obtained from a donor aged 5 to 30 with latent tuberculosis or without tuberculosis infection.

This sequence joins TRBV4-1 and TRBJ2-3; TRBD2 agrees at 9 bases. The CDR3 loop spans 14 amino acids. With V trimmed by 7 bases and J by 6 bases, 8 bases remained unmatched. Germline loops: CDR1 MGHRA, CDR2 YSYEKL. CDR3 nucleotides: TGCGCCAGCAATTGGGCGGGGGGGCAGGATACGCAGTATTTT. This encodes CASNWAGGQDTQYF.

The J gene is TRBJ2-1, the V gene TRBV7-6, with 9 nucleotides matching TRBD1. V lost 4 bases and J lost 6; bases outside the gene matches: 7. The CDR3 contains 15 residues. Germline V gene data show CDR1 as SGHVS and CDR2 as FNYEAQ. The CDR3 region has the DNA TGTGCCAGCAGCTCGACCCCGGGACAGGGCAATGAGCAGTTCTTC. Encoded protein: CASSSTPGQGNEQFF.

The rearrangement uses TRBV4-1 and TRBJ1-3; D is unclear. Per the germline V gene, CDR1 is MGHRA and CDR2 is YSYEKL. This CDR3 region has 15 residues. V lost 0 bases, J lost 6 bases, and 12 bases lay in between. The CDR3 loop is CASSQDPEGSNTIYF. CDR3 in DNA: TGCGCCAGCAGCCAAGATCCGGAGGGCTCAAACACCATATATTTT.

CDR3 amino acids: CASSLRGGTDTQYF. Written as DNA, the CDR3 is TGTGCCAGCAGCTTAAGGGGGGGGACAGATACGCAGTATTTT. The genes are TRBV7-9 and TRBJ2-3; D possibly corresponds to TRBD2 (7 bases). This CDR3 has 14 residues. The germline CDR1 and CDR2 sequences are SEHNR and FQNEAQ (reference sequence). V lost 2 bases to trimming and J lost 3 bases, with 9 bases between them.

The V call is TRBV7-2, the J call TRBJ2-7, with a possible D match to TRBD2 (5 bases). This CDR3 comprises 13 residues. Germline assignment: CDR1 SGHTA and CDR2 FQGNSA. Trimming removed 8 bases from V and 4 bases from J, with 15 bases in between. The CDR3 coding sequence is TGTGCCAGCGCCGGATTGTGGGAGTACGAGCAGTACTTC. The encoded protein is CASAGLWEYEQYF.

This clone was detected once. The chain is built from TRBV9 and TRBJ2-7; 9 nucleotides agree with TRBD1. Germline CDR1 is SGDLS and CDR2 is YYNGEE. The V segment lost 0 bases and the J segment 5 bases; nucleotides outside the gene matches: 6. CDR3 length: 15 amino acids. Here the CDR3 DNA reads TGTGCCAGCAGCGTAGGACAGGGGGGTAGGCACGAGCAGTACTTC. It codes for CASSVGQGGRHEQYF. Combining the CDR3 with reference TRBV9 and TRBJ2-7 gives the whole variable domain DSGVTQTPKHLITATGQRVTLRCSPRSGDLSVYWYQQSLDQGLQFLIQYYNGEERAKGNILERFSAQQFPDLHSELNLSSLELGDSALYFCASSVGQGGRHEQYFGPGTRLTVT.

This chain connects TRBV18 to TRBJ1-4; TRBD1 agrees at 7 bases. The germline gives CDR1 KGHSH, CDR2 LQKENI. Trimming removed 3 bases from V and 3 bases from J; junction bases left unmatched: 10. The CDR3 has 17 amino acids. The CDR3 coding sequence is TGTGCCAGCTCACCGCAACCGACAGGGCGGGCTAATGAAAAACTGTTTTTT. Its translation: CASSPQPTGRANEKLFF.

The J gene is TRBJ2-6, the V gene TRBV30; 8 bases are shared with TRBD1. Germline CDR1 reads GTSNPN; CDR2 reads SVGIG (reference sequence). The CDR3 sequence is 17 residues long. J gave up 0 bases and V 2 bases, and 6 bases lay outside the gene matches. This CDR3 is CAWSKQGASSGANVLTF. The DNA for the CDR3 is TGTGCCTGGAGTAAGCAGGGGGCGAGCTCTGGGGCCAACGTCCTGACTTTC.

The CDR3 loop reads CAWRILGGDRVSYEQYF. CDR3 sequence (DNA): TGTGCCTGGAGAATTTTAGGTGGGGACAGGGTTTCTTACGAGCAGTACTTC. This chain links TRBV30 with TRBJ2-7; 9 bases fit TRBD1. The CDR3 contains 17 residues. The V gene end was trimmed by 3 bases and the J gene end by 4 bases; junction bases not matched to a gene: 16. Germline values: CDR1 GTSNPN, CDR2 SVGIG (reference sequence).

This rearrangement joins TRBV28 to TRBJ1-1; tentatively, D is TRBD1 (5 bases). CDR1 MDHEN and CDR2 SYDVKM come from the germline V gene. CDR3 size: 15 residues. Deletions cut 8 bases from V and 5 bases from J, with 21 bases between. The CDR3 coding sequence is TGTGCCAGCTTTTTGGAGGGGCGCCTTGGGACTGAAGCTTTCTTT. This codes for CASFLEGRLGTEAFF.

Written as DNA, the CDR3 is TGTGCCAGCAGTCAGTTGGACGGGGGGGATGAAAAACTGTTTTTT. It yields the protein CASSQLDGGDEKLFF. This chain joins TRBV7-9 and TRBJ1-4; the D gene is possibly TRBD1 (5 bases). The length of the CDR3 is 15 residues. The ends were cut back, 6 bases at V and 6 bases at J, with 17 bases in the middle. Per the germline V gene, CDR1 is SEHNR and CDR2 is FQNEAQ (reference sequence).

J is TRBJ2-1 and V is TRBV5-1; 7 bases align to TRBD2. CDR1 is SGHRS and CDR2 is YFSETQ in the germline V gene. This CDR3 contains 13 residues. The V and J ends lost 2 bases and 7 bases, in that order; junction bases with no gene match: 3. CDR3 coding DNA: TGCGCCAGCAGCTTACTAGCGCCTAATGAGCAGTTCTTC. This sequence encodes CASSLLAPNEQFF. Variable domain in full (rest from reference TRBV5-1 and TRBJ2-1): KAGVTQTPRYLIKTRGQQVTLSCSPISGHRSVSWYQQTPGQGLQFLFEYFSETQRNKGNFPGRFSGRQFSNSRSEMNVSTLELGDSALYLCASSLLAPNEQFFGPGTRLTVL.

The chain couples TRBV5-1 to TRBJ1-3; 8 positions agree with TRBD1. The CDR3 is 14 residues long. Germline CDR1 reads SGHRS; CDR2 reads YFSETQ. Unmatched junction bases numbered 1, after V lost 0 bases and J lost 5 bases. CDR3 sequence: CASSLGTGRNTIYF. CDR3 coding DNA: TGCGCCAGCAGCTTGGGGACAGGGAGAAACACCATATATTTT.

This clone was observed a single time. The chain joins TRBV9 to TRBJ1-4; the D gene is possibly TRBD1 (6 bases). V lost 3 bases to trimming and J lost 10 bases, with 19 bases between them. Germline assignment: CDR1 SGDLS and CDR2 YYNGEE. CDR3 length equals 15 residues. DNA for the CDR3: TGTGCCAGCAGCGACCAATATCCCGGGACAACAAAACTGTTTTTT. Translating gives CASSDQYPGTTKLFF.

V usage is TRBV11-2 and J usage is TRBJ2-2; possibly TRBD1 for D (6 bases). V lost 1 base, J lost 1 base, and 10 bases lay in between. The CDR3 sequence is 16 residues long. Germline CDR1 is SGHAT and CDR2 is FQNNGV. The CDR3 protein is CASSLAAGENTGELFF. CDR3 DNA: TGTGCCAGCAGCTTAGCGGCAGGGGAGAACACCGGGGAGCTGTTTTTT.